Reported below is one T cell receptor beta chain. This entry is derived from a study of regulatory T cells in long-lasting Graves disease. Study as a whole: The study enrolled newly diagnosed Graves' patients on antithyroid drugs under 3 months.

The time point here: newly diagnosed GD, antithyroid drugs for less than 3 months. The TCR library was prepared using RNA isolated from PBMCs. The CDR3 consists of 16 residues. V was pared by 0 bases and J by 0 bases, with 11 bases between. Germline V gene sequence: CDR1 LNHDA, CDR2 SQIVND (reference sequence). Relying on iRepertoire HTBI primers and Arm-PCR of CDR3 regions, the team built TCR beta libraries. TCRdb reprocessed the multiplex PCR reads via MiXCR and lists one record per CDR3 protein. The table lists 550,000 to 700,000 distinct CDR3 sequences, around 16% of them singletons, with around 11% in the top ten. The sample was also reused in another study, on T cells in Graves' hyperthyroidism and ophthalmopathy. Turning to that study: Most thyroid clonotypes that were expanded above 0.001 also turned up in blood.

The receptor was derived from a man younger than 35 with Graves disease. Specimen: peripheral blood mononuclear cells (PBMCs), collected at new diagnosis, from a patient treated with antithyroid drugs. The V gene is TRBV19, the J gene TRBJ1-1; tentative D call: TRBD1 (5 bases). The CDR3: CASSIDRGTVNTEAFF. The CDR3 DNA reads TGTGCCAGTAGTATAGATCGAGGGACGGTGAACACTGAAGCTTTCTTT.